The 30 T cell receptor beta chains given below trace back to one sample, sequenced in a study of T cell responses to AZD1222 COVID-19 vaccine. TCRdb's copy holds only in-frame clones and misses some; the assay was immunoSEQ multiplex PCR. Of around 58,000 clones listed, around 80% were seen once; the top ten hold 9.5% to 13%. Source: peripheral blood, taken on day 0 of AZD1222 vaccination. These receptor sequences come from an adult in good health.

This chain uses TRBV10-3 with TRBJ2-7; D is undetermined. This CDR3 spans 17 amino acids. Germline lookup yields CDR1 ENHRY and CDR2 SYGVKD. The V gene lost 3 bases and the J gene lost 2 bases, with 20 bases spanning the gap. CDR3 nucleotides: TGTGCCATCAGTGATCCTTTAGGCCTATCTCCAACCTACGAGCAGTACTTC. It specifies CAISDPLGLSPTYEQYF.

The chain uses TRBV10-3 and TRBJ2-3; tentative D call: TRBD2 (5 bases). This CDR3 contains 14 residues. Germline V CDR1 and CDR2: ENHRY, SYGVKD. Trimming took 6 bases from V and 2 from J, leaving 12 bases between them. The CDR3 here is CAISRDLNTDTQYF. The CDR3 nucleotides read TGTGCCATCAGCCGGGATCTAAACACAGATACGCAGTATTTT.

The rearrangement uses TRBV4-3 and TRBJ2-2; D is uncertain. Germline lookup yields CDR1 LGHNA and CDR2 YSLEER. This CDR3 spans 15 amino acids. The V and J ends lost 0 bases and 1 base respectively, with 6 bases between them. DNA of the CDR3: TGCGCCAGCAGCCAAGATTCAGGGAACACCGGGGAGCTGTTTTTT. This codes for CASSQDSGNTGELFF.

This clone showed up just once. The chain is built from TRBV1 and TRBJ2-1; TRBD2, the D gene given by the table, was not confirmed from the DNA. TRBV1 is given as a pseudogene. The CDR3 consists of 17 residues. This CDR3 is CTSSQDPLAGGRNEQFF. CDR3 nucleotide sequence: TGCACCAGCAGCCAAGACCCCCTAGCGGGGGGGCGCAATGAGCAGTTCTTC.

The gene calls are TRBV2 and TRBJ1-5; unclear D gene. Trimming took 7 bases from V and 0 from J, leaving 7 bases between them. Germline CDR1 and CDR2: SNHLY and FYNNEI. This CDR3 contains 13 residues. The CDR3 spells CASNGDSNQPQHF. The CDR3 DNA sequence: TGTGCCAGCAACGGGGATAGCAATCAGCCCCAGCATTTT.

This chain links TRBV5-1 with TRBJ1-1; D not certain. Trimming pared 0 bases from V and 2 bases from J, leaving 8 bases between. Per germline, CDR1 SGHRS and CDR2 YFSETQ. The CDR3 runs to 14 residues. In nucleotides, the CDR3 is TGCGCCAGCAGCTTGGCCCGGGGAAACACTGAAGCTTTCTTT. It encodes CASSLARGNTEAFF.

V and J are TRBV4-1 and TRBJ2-7, with D tentatively TRBD2 (5 bases). Germline V lookup: CDR1 MGHRA, CDR2 YSYEKL. This CDR3 has 13 amino acids. V lost 1 base to trimming and J lost 2 bases, with 6 bases between them. The CDR3 DNA sequence: TGCGCCAGCAGCCAAGGCGGGCCCTACGAGCAGTACTTC. Translation gives CASSQGGPYEQYF.

The V and J genes are TRBV5-5 and TRBJ2-7; TRBD1 matches 8 bases. Per the germline V gene, CDR1 is SGHKS and CDR2 is YYEKEE (reference sequence). The length of the CDR3 is 15 residues. With V trimmed by 4 bases and J by 2 bases, 8 bases remained unmatched. The CDR3 DNA sequence: TGTGCCAGCAGCAGAACTGGGGACAGGACCTACGAGCAGTACTTC. Its translation is CASSRTGDRTYEQYF.

V usage is TRBV7-3 and J usage is TRBJ2-3; maybe TRBD1 (5 bases). Germline V gene sequence: CDR1 SGHTA, CDR2 FQGTGA. The CDR3 runs to 15 residues. V was clipped by 0 bases and J by 2 bases, with 9 bases between them. DNA of the CDR3: TGTGCCAGCAGCTTAACAGGGGAAACCACAGATACGCAGTATTTT. Residues: CASSLTGETTDTQYF. Drawing the rest from reference TRBV7-3 and TRBJ2-3, the complete variable domain is GAGVSQTPSNKVTEKGKYVELRCDPISGHTALYWYRQSLGQGPEFLIYFQGTGAADDSGLPNDRFFAVRPEGSVSTLKIQRTERGDSAVYLCASSLTGETTDTQYFGPGTRLTVL.

The CDR3 DNA reads TGCGCCAGCAGCTTGGGATCAGGGGGCGGCGTAACTAATGAAAAACTGTTTTTT. Its protein is CASSLGSGGGVTNEKLFF. The V gene is TRBV5-1, the J gene TRBJ1-4; 8 bases line up with TRBD1. The CDR3 length is 18 residues. The V gene end was trimmed by 0 bases and the J gene end by 1 base; junction bases not matched to a gene: 8. The germline V gene has CDR1 SGHRS and CDR2 YFSETQ.

The gene calls are TRBV2 and TRBJ1-1; 8 positions match TRBD1. This CDR3 has 13 amino acids. Germline CDR1 SNHLY, CDR2 FYNNEI. The J segment lost 7 bases and the V segment lost 5 bases, leaving 6 bases of the junction unmatched. CDR3 DNA sequence: TGTGCCAGCAGTTGGACAGGGAACCTTGAAGCTTTCTTT. Protein sequence: CASSWTGNLEAFF.

The rearrangement joins TRBV6-4 to TRBJ2-7; 8 bases are shared with TRBD2. CDR3 size: 17 residues. CDR1 is MRHNA, CDR2 SNTAGT, per germline. J lost 5 bases, V lost 0 bases, and 12 bases had no gene match. The chain's CDR3 is CASSDSIGAGAFNEQYF. CDR3 nucleotide sequence: TGTGCCAGCAGTGACTCGATAGGAGCGGGAGCATTCAACGAGCAGTACTTC.

The CDR3 nucleotides are TGTGCCAGCAGCCTTGGACAGGGGAGATCGGAGACCCAGTACTTC. This gives the protein CASSLGQGRSETQYF. The chain couples TRBV6-5 to TRBJ2-5; 9 positions match TRBD1. The CDR3 consists of 15 residues. V lost 6 bases and J lost 5; bases outside the gene matches: 10. Germline V lookup: CDR1 MNHEY, CDR2 SVGAGI.

V is TRBV5-1 and J is TRBJ1-1; 8 bases are shared with TRBD1. The junction had 6 bases not matched to a gene; V was cut back by 4 bases and J by 4 bases. There are 14 residues in the CDR3. Germline lookup yields CDR1 SGHRS and CDR2 YFSETQ. The CDR3 region is CASSRQGSSTEAFF. In DNA, the CDR3 is TGCGCCAGCAGCCGACAGGGGTCGAGCACTGAAGCTTTCTTT.

The J gene is TRBJ2-5, the V gene TRBV5-1, with a tentative D call TRBD1 (6 bases). Germline CDR1 SGHRS, CDR2 YFSETQ. The V and J ends lost 4 bases and 5 bases respectively, with 15 bases between them. The CDR3 consists of 14 residues. The CDR3 DNA sequence: TGCGCCAGCAGCCCAAACGGACAGTCGGAGACCCAGTACTTC. This gives the protein CASSPNGQSETQYF.

CDR3 nucleotides: TGTGCCACCAGCAGGACAGCCGCGAACACCGGGGAGCTGTTTTTT. Residues: CATSRTAANTGELFF. This chain joins TRBV24-1 and TRBJ2-2; maybe TRBD1 (6 bases). From germline, CDR1 is KGHDR and CDR2 SFDVKD. The CDR3 loop spans 15 amino acids. The germline V and J ends were trimmed by 7 bases and 0 bases, with 11 bases remaining between them.

The chain is built from TRBV10-3 and TRBJ2-5; tentative D call: TRBD2 (6 bases). Between the trimmed V and J ends, which lost 11 bases and 5 bases, there was a span of 15 bases. This CDR3 comprises 12 residues. Per germline, CDR1 ENHRY and CDR2 SYGVKD. DNA for the CDR3: TGTGCCTGTGGAGGGGCCGGGGAGACCCAGTACTTC. Residues: CACGGAGETQYF.

The chain joins TRBV19 to TRBJ1-1, with 9 bases identical to TRBD1. The CDR3 totals 14 residues. The germline V gene has CDR1 LNHDA and CDR2 SQIVND (reference sequence). The V gene end was trimmed by 7 bases and the J gene end by 4 bases; junction bases not matched to a gene: 7. The CDR3 loop reads CASTTQGAVTEAFF. The DNA of the CDR3 is TGTGCCAGTACCACACAGGGGGCCGTCACTGAAGCTTTCTTT.

The chain couples TRBV5-5 to TRBJ2-3; D gene ambiguous. Germline lookup yields CDR1 SGHKS and CDR2 YYEKEE (reference sequence). Trimming removed 4 bases from V and 4 bases from J, with 10 bases in between. The CDR3 loop spans 13 amino acids. CDR3 sequence: CASSLSWADTQYF. The CDR3 nucleotides are TGTGCCAGCAGCCTTTCCTGGGCAGATACGCAGTATTTT.

V usage is TRBV6-6 and J usage is TRBJ1-4, with D unclear. This CDR3 spans 16 amino acids. Germline V gene data show CDR1 as MNHNY and CDR2 as SVGAGI (reference sequence). With 2 bases removed from V and 6 bases from J, the gap between germline ends came to 16 bases. The CDR3 DNA reads TGTGCCAGCAGTTACGAACCGGCCGGACGCTATGAAAAACTGTTTTTT. This codes for CASSYEPAGRYEKLFF.

V gene TRBV28 combines with J gene TRBJ1-1, with a tentative D call TRBD1 (5 bases). The V gene's germline CDR1 is MDHEN and CDR2 SYDVKM. The CDR3 covers 11 residues. V was trimmed by 2 bases and J by 11 bases, leaving 9 bases between them. The CDR3: CASSLRGPAFF. In DNA, the CDR3 is TGTGCCAGCAGTTTAAGGGGTCCTGCTTTCTTT.

The chain uses TRBV5-1 and TRBJ1-4; possibly TRBD1 for D (5 bases). V dropped 1 base and J dropped 1 base, with 14 bases sitting between them. The CDR3 is 17 residues long. Germline CDR1 is SGHRS and CDR2 is YFSETQ. CDR3 residues: CASSLSGTRGTNEKLFF. The CDR3 bases are TGCGCCAGCAGCTTGTCTGGGACCCGAGGAACTAATGAAAAACTGTTTTTT.

The chain combines TRBV28 with TRBJ2-7, with 10 bases aligning to TRBD1. The V and J ends lost 7 bases and 7 bases, in that order; junction bases with no gene match: 13. This CDR3 region has 15 residues. Germline V gene data show CDR1 as MDHEN and CDR2 as SYDVKM. CDR3 loop: CASTNTGTGAREQYF. The CDR3 DNA is TGTGCCAGCACCAATACCGGGACAGGGGCCAGGGAGCAGTACTTC.

This clone was detected a few times. Without the conserved terminal phenylalanine or tryptophan, this CDR3 likely stems from a read error. Because the CDR3's place on the DNA is in doubt, the DNA is left out and the CDR3 is given as listed by TCRdb. This chain uses TRBV12-3 or TRBV12-4 with TRBJ1-1; the D call of TRBD1 is as the table states it, not checked on the DNA. The CDR3 numbers 11 amino acids, ends counted. CDR3 region: CASSRGTGHRL.

The chain recombines TRBV6-5 with TRBJ1-4; D call uncertain. Trimming removed 6 bases at V and 17 bases at J, with 19 bases between. Germline V gives CDR1 MNHEY, CDR2 SVGAGI. This CDR3 is 12 amino acids long. CDR3: CASRGPIPPDFF. As DNA, the CDR3 is TGTGCCAGCAGGGGCCCCATTCCTCCAGATTTTTTT.

The chain combines TRBV7-3 with TRBJ1-2; D is perhaps TRBD1 (5 bases). Looked up from germline, CDR1 is SGHTA and CDR2 is FQGTGA. CDR3 length: 15 amino acids. V was clipped by 2 bases and J by 3 bases, with 13 bases between them. The CDR3 DNA reads as TGTGCCAGCAGCTTACGGGGCCCCCTGGACTATGGCTACACCTTC. Its translation: CASSLRGPLDYGYTF.

The chain recombines TRBV30 with TRBJ2-2, with TRBD2 matching over 7 bases. Germline V gene sequence: CDR1 GTSNPN, CDR2 SVGIG (reference sequence). Trimming cost V 4 bases and J 4 bases; bases outside gene matches: 6. This CDR3 contains 14 residues. CDR3 bases: TGTGCCTGGATGGGAGGGATGGTCACCGGGGAGCTGTTTTTT. Translated: CAWMGGMVTGELFF.

The V call is TRBV6-2 or TRBV6-3, the J call TRBJ2-7; D perhaps matches TRBD1 (5 bases). The V end lost 0 bases, the J end lost 3 bases, and 9 bases lay between the germline ends. This CDR3 has 14 residues. Germline-derived CDR1 and CDR2 are MNHEY and SVGEGT. The CDR3: CASSYSDRIYEQYF. DNA for the CDR3: TGTGCCAGCAGTTACTCAGACAGAATCTACGAGCAGTACTTC.

This rearrangement joins TRBV28 to TRBJ2-7, with D possibly being TRBD1 or TRBD2 (6 bases each). The CDR3 contains 15 residues. CDR1 and CDR2 (germline): MDHEN, SYDVKM. Trimming stripped 4 bases from V and 5 bases from J, with 18 bases between. DNA of the CDR3: TGTGCCAGCAGTTCCCCTCTAGGGGGGATCAACGAGCAGTACTTC. It encodes CASSSPLGGINEQYF.

The chain employs TRBV19 and TRBJ2-2, with 14 bases lining up with TRBD2. The junction had 7 bases not matched to a gene; V was cut back by 3 bases and J by 1 base. The CDR3 is 19 amino acids. CDR1 and CDR2 from the germline V gene are LNHDA and SQIVND (reference sequence). The CDR3 DNA reads TGTGCCAGTAGTATGGGGGGACTAGCGGGAGTGATGAACACCGGGGAGCTGTTTTTT. This sequence encodes CASSMGGLAGVMNTGELFF.